Each of the 19 T cell receptor beta chains below was sequenced from the same sample in a study of cytomegalovirus exposure and HLA in healthy donors. Both 60 Vbeta primers and 13 Jbeta primers went into the PCR. Produced via immunoSEQ multiplex PCR; TCRdb's table is partial and in-frame only. This sample carries some 110,000 clones, approximately 65% of them seen once, and the ten largest clones take about 1.6%. The specimen sequenced was PBMCs. The origin of the receptors is a man between 18 and 35 years old in good health and CMV-seronegative.

The CDR3 sequence is CASSLAGSYGYTF. The CDR3 nucleotides read TGTGCCAGCAGCTTAGCAGGGAGCTATGGCTACACCTTC. The chain uses TRBV7-2 and TRBJ1-2; D call uncertain. CDR1 is SGHTA and CDR2 is FQGNSA in the germline V gene. This CDR3 is 13 amino acids long. The germline V and J ends were trimmed by 0 bases and 4 bases, with 6 bases remaining between them.

In DNA form, the CDR3 reads TGTGCCATCAGTGAGTCCCCCAACTCTGGAAACACCATATATTTT. It encodes CAISESPNSGNTIYF. The V gene is TRBV10-3, the J gene TRBJ1-3; D ambiguous. Trimming took off 0 bases at V and 0 bases at J, with 6 bases between the two ends. Looked up from germline, CDR1 is ENHRY and CDR2 is SYGVKD. The CDR3 length is 15 residues.

The table lists this clone with a count of one. The rearrangement uses TRBV2 and TRBJ2-5; D ambiguous. Gene TRBJ2-7 matches the end of the DNA better, so the J call may be wrong. The germline V gene encodes CDR1 SNHLY and CDR2 FYNNEI. The CDR3 is 14 amino acids. CDR3 amino acids: CATQSDTSSYEQYF. CDR3 nucleotide sequence: TGTGCCACCCAAAGCGATACGAGCTCCTACGAGCAGTACTTC.

The V and J genes are TRBV6-6 and TRBJ1-1; D gene uncertain. Trimming removed 7 bases at V and 10 bases at J, with 22 bases between. Germline V CDR1 and CDR2: MNHNY, SVGAGI (reference sequence). CDR3 size: 14 residues. In DNA form, the CDR3 reads TGTGCCAGCACCCTCATGGCGGGCCTGTGGCGAGCTTTCTTT. It codes for CASTLMAGLWRAFF.

The sample holds one count of this clone. A junction end diverges from the germline sequence, so it may reflect a read error. CDR3 region: CSSSSWTGEVGLGAFF. CDR3 in DNA: TGTTCCAGCAGCTCATGGACAGGGGAAGTGGGGTTGGGAGCTTTCTTT. The chain uses TRBV7-9 and TRBJ1-1; 9 nucleotides line up with TRBD1. The CDR3 has 16 residues. CDR1 and CDR2 from the germline V gene are SEHNR and FQNEAQ (reference sequence).

This clone was picked up one time. This rearrangement joins TRBV12-5 to TRBJ2-6, with TRBD1 as a possible D gene (6 bases). Per germline, CDR1 LGHNT and CDR2 FRNRAP. The V gene lost 6 bases and the J gene lost 0 bases, with 9 bases spanning the gap. The CDR3 is 15 residues long. The CDR3 sequence: CASGKDSSGANVLTF. DNA for the CDR3: TGTGCTAGTGGCAAGGACAGCTCTGGGGCCAACGTCCTGACTTTC.

This CDR3 is CASSWAPGQGIYEQYF. The CDR3 DNA reads TGTGCCAGCAGCTGGGCTCCGGGACAGGGCATCTACGAGCAGTACTTC. The chain recombines TRBV5-4 with TRBJ2-7, with 9 bases aligning to TRBD1. The CDR3 runs 16 residues. J was trimmed by 3 bases and V by 3 bases; bases with no gene match: 10. The germline gives CDR1 SGHNT, CDR2 YYREEE (reference sequence).

This clone turned up a few times. J is TRBJ2-5 and V is TRBV10-3, with 8 positions matching TRBD2. V dropped 2 bases and J dropped 5; count of bases not matched to a gene: 4. Germline V CDR1 and CDR2: ENHRY, SYGVKD. This CDR3 is built from 14 residues. The CDR3 nucleotides are TGTGCCATCAGTGAGGGACTAGCTGCGGAGACCCAGTACTTC. Translated: CAISEGLAAETQYF.

The chain employs TRBV10-1 and TRBJ2-1, with 7 bases identical to TRBD2. V dropped 10 bases and J dropped 5; count of bases not matched to a gene: 17. Germline V gene data show CDR1 as WNHNN and CDR2 as SYGVQD (reference sequence). The CDR3 is made up of 16 amino acids. CDR3 loop: CANSRGRASENNEQFF. The CDR3 nucleotides are TGCGCCAACTCGCGGGGGAGGGCCTCAGAAAACAATGAGCAGTTCTTC.

J is TRBJ2-5 and V is TRBV5-4, with 8 bases that match TRBD1. The better agreement between TRBJ2-7 and the DNA end casts doubt on the J call. The CDR3 covers 15 residues. Germline V CDR1 and CDR2: SGHNT, YYREEE (reference sequence). Here the CDR3 reads CASSRMGQETAEQYF. The CDR3 DNA sequence: TGTGCCAGCAGCCGAATGGGACAGGAAACTGCCGAGCAGTACTTC.

In this sample, this clone turned up a few times. The chain employs TRBV5-1 and TRBJ2-6; TRBD2 matches at 12 bases. After removal of 3 bases from V and 0 bases from J, the junction contained 4 bases not matched to a gene. This CDR3 has 18 residues. Germline V gives CDR1 SGHRS, CDR2 YFSETQ. In DNA, the CDR3 is TGCGCCAGCAGCTATCTAGCGGGAGGGATCTCTGGGGCCAACGTCCTGACTTTC. Its translation: CASSYLAGGISGANVLTF.

This rearrangement joins TRBV11-2 to TRBJ1-1; 10 bases are shared with TRBD1. The CDR3 extends over 14 amino acids. Germline loops: CDR1 SGHAT, CDR2 FQNNGV. V trimming: 2 bases; J trimming: 5 bases; junction bases outside the gene matches: 2. The CDR3 reads CASSLLGQGTEAFF. In DNA form, the CDR3 reads TGTGCCAGCAGCTTACTGGGACAGGGGACTGAAGCTTTCTTT. The complete variable domain, with remaining parts taken from reference TRBV11-2 and TRBJ1-1, reads EAGVAQSPRYKIIEKRQSVAFWCNPISGHATLYWYQQILGQGPKLLIQFQNNGVVDDSQLPKDRFSAERLKGVDSTLKIQPAKLEDSAVYLCASSLLGQGTEAFFGQGTRLTVV.

The V gene is TRBV28, the J gene TRBJ2-7; 7 positions agree with TRBD2. Germline lookup yields CDR1 MDHEN and CDR2 SYDVKM. V shed 8 bases, J shed 2 bases, and the junction held 9 bases outside the gene matches. The CDR3 has 14 residues. The CDR3 bases are TGTGCCAGCGGGTCCGGGACTACAACCTACGAGCAGTACTTC. It is translated as CASGSGTTTYEQYF.

This chain uses TRBV25-1 with TRBJ2-1, with 7 bases that match TRBD1. The CDR3 loop spans 15 amino acids. Per germline, CDR1 MGHDK and CDR2 SYGVNS. J was trimmed by 0 bases and V by 6 bases; bases with no gene match: 5. CDR3 in amino acids: CASSRPGGSYNEQFF. The CDR3 DNA reads as TGTGCCAGCAGCAGACCAGGGGGCTCCTACAATGAGCAGTTCTTC.

This chain uses TRBV7-2 with TRBJ2-3; maybe TRBD2 (5 bases). This CDR3 has 14 amino acids. The V gene lost 2 bases and the J gene lost 6 bases, with 12 bases spanning the gap. Germline V gene lookup returns CDR1 SGHTA and CDR2 FQGNSA. For the CDR3, the DNA is TGTGCCAGCAGCTTAAGCGGCGGCAGTGATACGCAGTATTTT. The encoded protein is CASSLSGGSDTQYF.

The chain combines TRBV28 with TRBJ2-7; maybe TRBD2 (5 bases). Germline lookup yields CDR1 MDHEN and CDR2 SYDVKM. Trimming removed 3 bases at V and 4 bases at J, with 13 bases between. CDR3 size: 14 residues. The CDR3 sequence is CASSFPGSGYEQYF. CDR3 bases: TGTGCCAGCAGTTTTCCGGGGTCAGGATACGAGCAGTACTTC.

The chain's CDR3 is CASSIAKGNQPQHF. CDR3 DNA sequence: TGTGCCAGTAGTATCGCTAAGGGGAATCAGCCCCAGCATTTT. The chain employs TRBV19 and TRBJ1-5, with D tentatively TRBD1 (5 bases). This CDR3 has 14 amino acids. The germline V gene has CDR1 LNHDA and CDR2 SQIVND (reference sequence). The germline V and J ends were trimmed by 3 bases and 4 bases, with 10 bases remaining between them.

The V gene is TRBV9, the J gene TRBJ1-6; D gene uncertain. The CDR3 is made up of 13 amino acids. CDR1 and CDR2 from the germline V gene are SGDLS and YYNGEE. V lost 7 bases, J lost 8 bases, and 13 bases lay in between. The CDR3 loop reads CASAADLDSPLHF. The CDR3 nucleotides read TGTGCCAGCGCGGCAGATTTGGATTCACCCCTCCACTTT.

The rearrangement joins TRBV4-1 to TRBJ2-2, with 8 bases fitting TRBD1. Germline assignment: CDR1 MGHRA and CDR2 YSYEKL. The CDR3 spans 16 residues. The V gene end was trimmed by 1 base and the J gene end by 3 bases; junction bases not matched to a gene: 4. The CDR3 DNA reads TGCGCCAGCAGCCAAGGGGACAGGATATACACCGGGGAGCTGTTTTTT. Translating gives CASSQGDRIYTGELFF.